This T cell receptor beta chain derives from a study of cytomegalovirus exposure and HLA in healthy donors. The V gene end was trimmed by 2 bases and the J gene end by 2 bases; junction bases not matched to a gene: 3. The CDR3 spans 14 residues. Per germline, CDR1 MNHEY and CDR2 SVGAGI. In nominal health when sampled, donors likely had unrecorded immune exposures nonetheless. This clone was found a few times. Its matching antigen is unknown. The PCR employed 60 Vbeta primers together with 13 Jbeta primers. TCRdb's table, derived via immunoSEQ multiplex PCR, lists solely in-frame clones and lacks some. The sample has approximately 140,000 clones; approximately 85% are singletons. Study-wide findings and caveats: TCR beta chains numbering some 160 were designated cytomegalovirus-associated. A later examination showed that TCR association rates differed by HLA locus, with DRB1 most and HLA-C fewest. Researchers reported in a later analysis that common viral pathogens appeared linked to several top clusters.

The sequencing sample was made of PBMCs. The chain uses TRBV6-5 and TRBJ2-7, with 7 bases matching TRBD1. The source of this sequence is a man in his forties or fifties in good health and CMV-seropositive. CDR3 in DNA: TGTGCCAGCAGTTACGGGCAGGGGGCCTACGAGCAGTACTTC. Translation: CASSYGQGAYEQYF.